Below, 18 T cell receptor beta chains from the same sample are listed, as sequenced in a study of CD8 T cells in ankylosing spondylitis. TCRdb re-called the 5' RACE reads through MiXCR, storing one row per CDR3 protein. The data show 240,000 or so distinct CDR3 sequences, around 11% seen once. Input material: blood, either unsorted or a sorted T cell fraction (not recorded which). These receptors all come from a male donor with ankylosing spondylitis or in good health (not recorded which).

The table lists this clonotype with a few counts. The DNA of the CDR3 is TGTGCCAGCAGCAAGGGACAGATAGCCCTCTATGGCTACACCTTC. This sequence encodes CASSKGQIALYGYTF. The V call is TRBV6-1, the J call TRBJ1-2, with 7 nucleotides matching TRBD1. Looked up from germline, CDR1 is MNHNS and CDR2 is SASEGT. J gave up 4 bases and V 6 bases, and 11 bases lay outside the gene matches. This CDR3 comprises 15 residues.

The chain links TRBV2 to TRBJ2-1, with TRBD2 as a possible D gene (7 bases). Germline CDR1 is SNHLY and CDR2 is FYNNEI. V lost 5 bases, J lost 2 bases, and 16 bases lay in between. The CDR3 runs 16 residues. CDR3 protein: CASSPTSRGAYNEQFF. DNA of the CDR3: TGTGCCAGCAGTCCGACTAGCAGGGGAGCCTACAATGAGCAGTTCTTC.

This clonotype was recorded many times. This chain joins TRBV13 and TRBJ2-7; D gene ambiguous. Trimming took off 5 bases at V and 1 base at J, with 9 bases between the two ends. This CDR3 is built from 13 residues. Germline V gene lookup returns CDR1 PRHDT and CDR2 FYEKMQ (reference sequence). DNA of the CDR3: TGTGCCAGCAGCCAAAGTCAGTCCTACGAGCAGTACTTC. Residues: CASSQSQSYEQYF. Complete variable domain (other parts from reference TRBV13 and TRBJ2-7): AAGVIQSPRHLIKEKRETATLKCYPIPRHDTVYWYQQGPGQDPQFLISFYEKMQSDKGSIPDRFSAQQFSDYHSELNMSSLELGDSALYFCASSQSQSYEQYFGPGTRLTVT.

This clonotype was seen at least ten times. The chain is built from TRBV5-1 and TRBJ2-7, with D possibly TRBD2 on 5 matching bases. CDR1 is SGHRS, CDR2 YFSETQ, per germline. V dropped 0 bases and J dropped 6 bases, with 16 bases sitting between them. There are 15 residues in the CDR3. The CDR3 here is CASSLAETTRIEQYF. The CDR3 region has the DNA TGCGCCAGCAGCTTGGCTGAGACTACAAGAATCGAGCAGTACTTC.

This clonotype was detected a few times. This chain joins TRBV5-4 and TRBJ2-7; D possibly corresponds to TRBD1 (6 bases). The V and J ends lost 2 bases and 7 bases respectively, with 13 bases between them. The CDR3 contains 13 residues. Germline CDR1 is SGHNT and CDR2 is YYREEE (reference sequence). In DNA form, the CDR3 reads TGTGCCAGCAGCTTCCCAGGGGCTGGGGAGCAGTACTTC. Translating it yields CASSFPGAGEQYF.

The V gene is TRBV18, the J gene TRBJ2-6, with D maybe TRBD1 (6 bases). Germline CDR1 and CDR2: KGHSH and LQKENI. The CDR3 length is 18 residues. V lost 6 bases to trimming and J lost 0 bases, with 18 bases between them. The CDR3 region has the DNA TGTGCCAGCTCCCTCAGGGGACCGGACAGCTCTGGGGCCAACGTCCTGACTTTC. Amino acid sequence: CASSLRGPDSSGANVLTF.

This clonotype was counted a few times. DNA of the CDR3: TGCAGCGTTGAAGGCCTAGCGGGAGAGAATGAGCAGTTCTTC. This translates into CSVEGLAGENEQFF. This sequence joins TRBV29-1 and TRBJ2-1; 10 positions agree with TRBD2. J gave up 7 bases and V 1 base, and 4 bases lay outside the gene matches. This CDR3 is built from 14 residues. Germline lookup yields CDR1 SQVTM and CDR2 ANQGSEA.

V and J are TRBV11-3 and TRBJ2-7, with 7 bases lining up with TRBD1. The CDR3 runs 15 residues. V was clipped by 0 bases and J by 5 bases; unmatched bases: 7. Germline assignment: CDR1 SGHNT and CDR2 YENEEA. CDR3 protein: CASSLEEGAQDEQYF. CDR3 DNA: TGTGCCAGCAGCTTAGAAGAGGGGGCGCAGGACGAGCAGTACTTC.

This clonotype has ten or more counts. The chain combines TRBV20-1 with TRBJ2-3; 7 positions match TRBD2. V trimming: 0 bases; J trimming: 6 bases; junction bases outside the gene matches: 6. The V gene's germline CDR1 is DFQATT and CDR2 SNEGSKA (reference sequence). This CDR3 comprises 14 residues. The CDR3 DNA reads TGCAGTGCTAGAGACGGACTAGGCTCCGATACGCAGTATTTT. This encodes CSARDGLGSDTQYF.

This clonotype was counted ten times or more. The genes are TRBV29-1 and TRBJ2-1; D might be TRBD1 (6 bases). The germline V gene has CDR1 SQVTM and CDR2 ANQGSEA. This CDR3 is built from 13 residues. Trimming took 5 bases from V and 4 from J, leaving 12 bases between them. The CDR3 nucleotides read TGCAGCGTTTTAACTCAGGGGTACAATGAGCAGTTCTTC. It yields the protein CSVLTQGYNEQFF.

This clonotype was found many times. The chain combines TRBV11-1 with TRBJ2-1; possible D gene TRBD2, 6 bases. The V and J ends lost 4 bases and 3 bases respectively, with 16 bases between them. CDR3 length equals 16 residues. Per the germline V gene, CDR1 is SGHAT and CDR2 is FQDESV (reference sequence). The CDR3 loop is CASSYRRGAFYNEQFF. The CDR3 nucleotides read TGTGCCAGCAGCTACCGACGCGGGGCCTTCTACAATGAGCAGTTCTTC.

A few counts support this clonotype. This rearrangement joins TRBV27 to TRBJ2-3; TRBD2 aligns across 8 bases. V was pared by 4 bases and J by 5 bases, with 11 bases of the junction left unmatched. Germline V lookup: CDR1 MNHEY, CDR2 SMNVEV (reference sequence). There are 16 residues in the CDR3. The CDR3 sequence: CASSWGAGGAQDTQYF. In DNA, the CDR3 is TGTGCCAGCAGTTGGGGTGCGGGAGGCGCACAAGATACGCAGTATTTT.

This clonotype was counted ten times or more. The chain couples TRBV29-1 to TRBJ2-5; no clear D. CDR1 and CDR2 (germline): SQVTM, ANQGSEA. V lost 2 bases, J lost 5 bases, and 9 bases lay in between. The CDR3 covers 12 residues. In nucleotides, the CDR3 is TGCAGCGTTGAATGGGTTGGTGAGACCCAGTACTTC. It yields the protein CSVEWVGETQYF.

This chain links TRBV3-1 with TRBJ2-1; 10 nucleotides match TRBD2. Germline CDR1 and CDR2: LGHDT and YNNKEL (reference sequence). The V gene end was trimmed by 0 bases and the J gene end by 8 bases; junction bases not matched to a gene: 4. The CDR3 has 15 residues. CDR3 loop: CASSQDPSGSDEQFF. DNA of the CDR3: TGTGCCAGCAGCCAAGATCCTAGCGGGAGCGATGAGCAGTTCTTC.

This clonotype was observed many times. V is TRBV7-6 and J is TRBJ2-1, with TRBD2 matching over 11 bases. Germline CDR1 is SGHVS and CDR2 is FNYEAQ. The CDR3 totals 15 residues. The V and J ends lost 1 base and 6 bases, in that order; junction bases with no gene match: 2. The chain's CDR3 is CASSLGLAGGNEQFF. As DNA, the CDR3 is TGTGCCAGCAGCTTAGGTCTAGCGGGGGGCAATGAGCAGTTCTTC.

The chain recombines TRBV27 with TRBJ2-6, with 9 positions matching TRBD1. Germline V gene lookup returns CDR1 MNHEY and CDR2 SMNVEV (reference sequence). The CDR3 totals 16 residues. J lost 0 bases, V lost 5 bases, and 2 bases had no gene match. The DNA for the CDR3 is TGTGCCAGCAGTGGACAGGGGCTCTCTGGGGCCAACGTCCTGACTTTC. This translates into CASSGQGLSGANVLTF.

This clonotype was recorded many times. The J gene is TRBJ2-7, the V gene TRBV20-1, with a weak D call TRBD1 (5 bases). CDR1 is DFQATT, CDR2 SNEGSKA, per germline (reference sequence). The CDR3 is 13 residues long. This chain's CDR3 is CSFGAVHSYEQYF. The CDR3 DNA is TGCAGCTTTGGGGCTGTACACTCCTACGAGCAGTACTTC.

This clonotype has at least ten counts. V gene TRBV6-1 combines with J gene TRBJ1-2; TRBD1 might be the D (6 bases). CDR3 length equals 13 residues. The V gene lost 8 bases and the J gene lost 1 base, with 11 bases spanning the gap. CDR1 MNHNS and CDR2 SASEGT come from the germline V gene. CDR3: CASGGTYNYGYTF. In DNA form, the CDR3 reads TGTGCCAGCGGGGGGACATATAACTATGGCTACACCTTC.